This TCR beta chain appears in the sequencing data of a study of blood T cell repertoires in COVID-19. Across the study: COVID-19 samples, acute and convalescent, were from the United States, Italy and Spain. T cells, B-cell-depleted T cells, or PBMCs supplied cDNA or gDNA.

Per the study methods: It was from reference gene primer amplification that nucleated cell counts were estimated. The method was immunoSEQ multiplex PCR; TCRdb's version includes in-frame clones alone and lacks a portion of them. That table gives V, J and clone size, and the DNA gave D and trimming. The data hold around 130,000 clones, with 85% to 90% observed a single time. Germline loops: CDR1 KGHSH, CDR2 LQKENI. The CDR3 extends over 16 amino acids. Trimming removed 1 base from V and 5 bases from J, with 17 bases in between. The sequenced sample consisted of peripheral blood. The rearrangement links TRBV18 to TRBJ2-5, with D possibly TRBD2 on 6 matching bases. This sequence originates from a man in his 70s with active or convalescent COVID-19. DNA for the CDR3: TGTGCCAGCTCACCACTCCTCGGCGGGAAGGAGGAGACCCAGTACTTC. It translates to CASSPLLGGKEETQYF.